This T cell receptor (beta chain) was sequenced for a study of blood T cell repertoires in COVID-19. The wider study: T cells, B-cell-depleted T cells, or PBMCs supplied cDNA or gDNA.

TCRdb keeps only in-frame clones here, not all; method: immunoSEQ multiplex PCR. The sample holds 400,000 or so clones, 85% to 90% seen once. The study drew participants aged about 18 to 89 years from approximately 23 US areas. Symptom resolution, clearance, or two negative PCRs marked donors in Cohort 3 as recovered. V was shortened by 6 bases and J by 3 bases, with 15 bases between the two germline ends. The germline gives CDR1 KGHSH, CDR2 LQKENI. The CDR3 runs 14 residues. The TCR was taken from a man under 40 who had recovered from COVID-19. The V gene is TRBV18, the J gene TRBJ2-7; TRBD1 is a possible D gene (6 bases). The sample was PBMCs or T cells enriched from blood (not recorded which). The CDR3 sequence is CASSSQGPGYEQYF. The DNA of the CDR3 is TGTGCCAGCTCGTCGCAGGGGCCAGGCTACGAGCAGTACTTC.